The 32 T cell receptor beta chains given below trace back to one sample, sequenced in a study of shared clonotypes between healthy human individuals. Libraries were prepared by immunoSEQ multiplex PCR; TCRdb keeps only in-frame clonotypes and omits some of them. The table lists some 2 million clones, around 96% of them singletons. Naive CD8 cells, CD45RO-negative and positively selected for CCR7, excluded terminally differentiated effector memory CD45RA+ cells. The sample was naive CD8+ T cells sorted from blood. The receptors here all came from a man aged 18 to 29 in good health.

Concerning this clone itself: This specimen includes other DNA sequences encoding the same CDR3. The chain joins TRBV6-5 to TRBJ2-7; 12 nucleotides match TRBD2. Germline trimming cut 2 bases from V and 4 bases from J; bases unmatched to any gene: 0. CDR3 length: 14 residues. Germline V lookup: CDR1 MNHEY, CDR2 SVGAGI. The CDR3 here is CASSYGTSGYEQYF. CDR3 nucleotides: TGTGCCAGCAGTTACGGGACTAGCGGGTACGAGCAGTACTTC.

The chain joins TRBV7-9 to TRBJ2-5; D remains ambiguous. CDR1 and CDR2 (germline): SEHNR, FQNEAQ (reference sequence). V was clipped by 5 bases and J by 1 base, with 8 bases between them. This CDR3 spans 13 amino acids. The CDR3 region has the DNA TGTGCCAGCAGCCCTTTTATCCAAGAGACCCAGTACTTC. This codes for CASSPFIQETQYF.

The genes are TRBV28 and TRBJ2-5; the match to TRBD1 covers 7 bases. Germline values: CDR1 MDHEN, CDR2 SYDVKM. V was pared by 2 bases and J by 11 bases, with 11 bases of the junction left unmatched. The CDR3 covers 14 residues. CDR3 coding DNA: TGTGCCAGCAGTTTAATGCAGGGGGTAGAGGAGCAGTACTTC. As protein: CASSLMQGVEEQYF.

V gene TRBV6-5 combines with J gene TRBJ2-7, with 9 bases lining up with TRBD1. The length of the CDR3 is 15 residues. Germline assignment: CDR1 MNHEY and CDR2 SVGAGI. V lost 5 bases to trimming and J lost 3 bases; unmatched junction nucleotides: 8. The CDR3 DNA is TGTGCCAGCAGTCCTCGACAGGGGGGCATCTACGAGCAGTACTTC. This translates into CASSPRQGGIYEQYF.

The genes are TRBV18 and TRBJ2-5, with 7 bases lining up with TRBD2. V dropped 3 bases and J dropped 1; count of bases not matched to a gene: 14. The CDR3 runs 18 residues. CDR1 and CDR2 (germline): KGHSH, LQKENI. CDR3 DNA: TGTGCCAGCTCACCGGAGTCTGGACTAGTTCAGGGCCAAGAGACCCAGTACTTC. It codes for CASSPESGLVQGQETQYF.

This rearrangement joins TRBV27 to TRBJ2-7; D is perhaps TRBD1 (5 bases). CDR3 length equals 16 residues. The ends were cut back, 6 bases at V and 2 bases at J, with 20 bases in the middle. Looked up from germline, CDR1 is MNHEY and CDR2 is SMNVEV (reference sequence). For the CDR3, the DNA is TGTGCCAGCAGCCCCTCTATGGGGCCTAGTACCTACGAGCAGTACTTC. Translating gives CASSPSMGPSTYEQYF.

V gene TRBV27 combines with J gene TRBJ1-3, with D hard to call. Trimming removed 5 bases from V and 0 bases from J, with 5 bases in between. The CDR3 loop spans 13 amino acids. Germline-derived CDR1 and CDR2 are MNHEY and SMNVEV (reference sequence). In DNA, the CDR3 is TGTGCCAGCAGTCCTCACTCTGGAAACACCATATATTTT. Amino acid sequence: CASSPHSGNTIYF.

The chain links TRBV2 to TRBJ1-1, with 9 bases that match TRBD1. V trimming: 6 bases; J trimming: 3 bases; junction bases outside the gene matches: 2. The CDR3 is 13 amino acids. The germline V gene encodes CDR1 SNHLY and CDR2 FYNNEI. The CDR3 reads CASRGQGYTEAFF. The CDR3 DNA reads TGTGCCAGCAGGGGACAGGGATACACTGAAGCTTTCTTT.

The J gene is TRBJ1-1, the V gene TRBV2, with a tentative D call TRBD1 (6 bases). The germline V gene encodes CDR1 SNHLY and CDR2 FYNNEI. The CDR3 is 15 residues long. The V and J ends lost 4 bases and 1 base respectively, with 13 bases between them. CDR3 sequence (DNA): TGTGCCAGCAGTGTCAGGGGAGAGGGGAACACTGAAGCTTTCTTT. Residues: CASSVRGEGNTEAFF.

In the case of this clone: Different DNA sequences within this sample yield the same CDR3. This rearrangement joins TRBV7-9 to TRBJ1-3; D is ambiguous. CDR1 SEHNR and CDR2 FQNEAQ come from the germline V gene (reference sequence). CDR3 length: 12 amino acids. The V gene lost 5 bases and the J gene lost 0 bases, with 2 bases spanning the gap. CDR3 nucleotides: TGTGCCAGCAGCCTCTCTGGAAACACCATATATTTT. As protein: CASSLSGNTIYF.

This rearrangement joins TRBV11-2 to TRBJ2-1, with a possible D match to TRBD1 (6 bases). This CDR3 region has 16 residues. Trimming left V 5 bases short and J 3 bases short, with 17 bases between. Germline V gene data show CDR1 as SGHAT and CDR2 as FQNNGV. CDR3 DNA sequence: TGTGCCAGCAGCCTCGCCCGACAGGACGTCTACAATGAGCAGTTCTTC. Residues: CASSLARQDVYNEQFF.

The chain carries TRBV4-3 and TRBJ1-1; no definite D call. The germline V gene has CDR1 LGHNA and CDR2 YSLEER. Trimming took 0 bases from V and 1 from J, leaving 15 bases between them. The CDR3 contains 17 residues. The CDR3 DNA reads TGCGCCAGCAGCCAAGATAAAGTCGGGCTTACGAACACTGAAGCTTTCTTT. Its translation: CASSQDKVGLTNTEAFF.

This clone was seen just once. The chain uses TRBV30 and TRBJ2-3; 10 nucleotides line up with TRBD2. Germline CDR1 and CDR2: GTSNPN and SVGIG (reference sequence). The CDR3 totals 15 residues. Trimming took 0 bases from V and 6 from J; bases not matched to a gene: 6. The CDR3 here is CAWSVWLAGADTQYF. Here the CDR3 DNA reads TGTGCCTGGAGTGTTTGGCTAGCGGGAGCCGATACGCAGTATTTT. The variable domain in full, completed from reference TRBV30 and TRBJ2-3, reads SQTIHQWPATLVQPVGSPLSLECTVEGTSNPNLYWYRQAAGRGLQLLFYSVGIGQISSEVPQNLSASRPQDRQFILSSKKLLLSDSGFYLCAWSVWLAGADTQYFGPGTRLTVL.

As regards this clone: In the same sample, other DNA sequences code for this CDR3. CDR3 nucleotide sequence: TGTGCCAGTAGTATATCGGGTTCTGGGGCCAACGTCCTGACTTTC. Translated: CASSISGSGANVLTF. V is TRBV19 and J is TRBJ2-6, with D unclear. The V end was cut by 2 bases, the J end by 1 base, with 6 bases between. Germline V gene data show CDR1 as LNHDA and CDR2 as SQIVND (reference sequence). This CDR3 has 15 residues.

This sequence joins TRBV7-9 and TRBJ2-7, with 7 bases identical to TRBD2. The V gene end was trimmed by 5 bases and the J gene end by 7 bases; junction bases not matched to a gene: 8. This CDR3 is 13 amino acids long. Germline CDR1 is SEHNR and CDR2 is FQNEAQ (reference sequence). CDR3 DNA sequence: TGTGCCAGCAGCCCTCCTAGCGGTTTGGAGCAGTACTTC. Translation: CASSPPSGLEQYF.

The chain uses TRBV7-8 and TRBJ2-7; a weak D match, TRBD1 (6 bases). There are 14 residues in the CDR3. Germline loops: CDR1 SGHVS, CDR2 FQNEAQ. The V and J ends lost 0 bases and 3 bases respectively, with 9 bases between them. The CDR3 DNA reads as TGTGCCAGCAGCTTAGCCCCGACAGGCTACGAGCAGTACTTC. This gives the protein CASSLAPTGYEQYF.

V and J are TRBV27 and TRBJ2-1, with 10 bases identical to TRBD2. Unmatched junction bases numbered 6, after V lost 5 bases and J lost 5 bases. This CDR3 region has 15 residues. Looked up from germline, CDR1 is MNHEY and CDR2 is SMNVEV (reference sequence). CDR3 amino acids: CASSRVGLANNEQFF. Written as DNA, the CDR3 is TGTGCCAGCAGTCGGGTGGGACTAGCGAACAATGAGCAGTTCTTC.

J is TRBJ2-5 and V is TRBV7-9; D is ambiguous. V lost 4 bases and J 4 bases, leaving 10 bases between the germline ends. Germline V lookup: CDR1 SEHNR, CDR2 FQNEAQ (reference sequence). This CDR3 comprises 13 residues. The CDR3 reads CASSSSEVETQYF. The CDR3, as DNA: TGTGCCAGCAGCTCGTCCGAGGTAGAGACCCAGTACTTC.

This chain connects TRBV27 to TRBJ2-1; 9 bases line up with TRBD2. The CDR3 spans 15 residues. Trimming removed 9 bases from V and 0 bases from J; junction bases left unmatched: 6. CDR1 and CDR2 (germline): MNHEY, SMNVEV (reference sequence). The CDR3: CASSRSGSSYNEQFF. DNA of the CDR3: TGTGCCAGTTCTCGTAGCGGGAGCTCCTACAATGAGCAGTTCTTC.

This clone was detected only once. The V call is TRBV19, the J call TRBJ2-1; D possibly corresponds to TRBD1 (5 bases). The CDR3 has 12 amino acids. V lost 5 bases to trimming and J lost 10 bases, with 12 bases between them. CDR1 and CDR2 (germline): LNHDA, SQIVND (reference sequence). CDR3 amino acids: CASSPWGDEQFF. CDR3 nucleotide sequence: TGTGCCAGTAGTCCCTGGGGCGACGAGCAGTTCTTC.

In DNA, the CDR3 is TGTGCCAGCAGCTATACTACAGGGGAGGGCAATCAGCCCCAGCATTTT. Its protein product is CASSYTTGEGNQPQHF. J is TRBJ1-5 and V is TRBV28; 7 nucleotides match TRBD1. The CDR3 contains 16 residues. Trimming took 6 bases from V and 2 from J; bases not matched to a gene: 10. The V gene's germline CDR1 is MDHEN and CDR2 SYDVKM.

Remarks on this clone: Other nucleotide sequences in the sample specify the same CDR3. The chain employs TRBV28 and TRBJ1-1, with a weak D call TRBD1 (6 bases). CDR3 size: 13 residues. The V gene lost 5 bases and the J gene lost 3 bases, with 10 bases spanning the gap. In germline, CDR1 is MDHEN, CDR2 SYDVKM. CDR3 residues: CASSDRLDTEAFF. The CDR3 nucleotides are TGTGCCAGCAGTGACAGGTTGGACACTGAAGCTTTCTTT.

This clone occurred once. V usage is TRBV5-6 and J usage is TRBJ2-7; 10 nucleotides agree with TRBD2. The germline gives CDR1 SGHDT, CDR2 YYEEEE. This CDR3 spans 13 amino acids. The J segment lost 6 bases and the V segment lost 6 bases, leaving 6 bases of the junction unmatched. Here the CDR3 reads CASTLAGGGEQYF. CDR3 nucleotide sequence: TGTGCCAGCACATTAGCGGGAGGCGGCGAGCAGTACTTC.

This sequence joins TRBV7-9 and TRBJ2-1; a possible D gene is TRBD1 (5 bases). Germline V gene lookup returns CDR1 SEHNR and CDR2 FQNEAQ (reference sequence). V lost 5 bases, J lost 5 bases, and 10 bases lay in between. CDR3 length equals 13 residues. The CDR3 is CASSQLGDNEQFF. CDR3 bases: TGTGCCAGCAGCCAATTAGGGGACAATGAGCAGTTCTTC.

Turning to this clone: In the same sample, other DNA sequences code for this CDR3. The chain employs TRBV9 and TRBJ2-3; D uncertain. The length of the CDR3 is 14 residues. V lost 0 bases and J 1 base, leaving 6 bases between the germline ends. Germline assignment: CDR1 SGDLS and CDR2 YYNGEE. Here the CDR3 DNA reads TGTGCCAGCAGCGTAGTCAGCGGCACAGATACGCAGTATTTT. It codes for CASSVVSGTDTQYF.

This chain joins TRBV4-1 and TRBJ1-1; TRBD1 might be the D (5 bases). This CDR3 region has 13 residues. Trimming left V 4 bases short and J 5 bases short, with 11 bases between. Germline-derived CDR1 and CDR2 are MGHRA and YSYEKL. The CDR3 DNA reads TGCGCCAGCAGCCGACAGTTTCTTACTGAAGCTTTCTTT. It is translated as CASSRQFLTEAFF.

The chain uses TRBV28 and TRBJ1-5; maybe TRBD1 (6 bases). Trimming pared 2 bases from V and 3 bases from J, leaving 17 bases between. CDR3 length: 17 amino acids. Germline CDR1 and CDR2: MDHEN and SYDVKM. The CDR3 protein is CASSLGTGTNFNQPQHF. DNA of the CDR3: TGTGCCAGCAGTTTAGGGACCGGGACAAATTTCAATCAGCCCCAGCATTTT.

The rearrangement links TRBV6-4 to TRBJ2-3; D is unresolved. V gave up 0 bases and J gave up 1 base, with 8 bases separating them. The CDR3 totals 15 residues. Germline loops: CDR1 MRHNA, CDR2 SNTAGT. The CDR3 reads CASSDSAWGTDTQYF. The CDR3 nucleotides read TGTGCCAGCAGTGACTCTGCGTGGGGCACAGATACGCAGTATTTT.

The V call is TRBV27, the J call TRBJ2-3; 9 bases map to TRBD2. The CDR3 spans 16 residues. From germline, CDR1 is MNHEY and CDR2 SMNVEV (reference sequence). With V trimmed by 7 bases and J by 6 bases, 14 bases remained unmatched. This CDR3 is CASTPFVGGGADTQYF. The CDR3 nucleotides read TGTGCCAGCACCCCATTTGTGGGCGGGGGGGCTGATACGCAGTATTTT.

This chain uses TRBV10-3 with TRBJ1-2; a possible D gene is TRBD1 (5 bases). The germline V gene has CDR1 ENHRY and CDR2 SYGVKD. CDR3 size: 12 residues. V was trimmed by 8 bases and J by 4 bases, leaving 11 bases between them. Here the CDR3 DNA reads TGTGCCATCGAAGGGGATCGCTATGGCTACACCTTC. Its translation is CAIEGDRYGYTF.

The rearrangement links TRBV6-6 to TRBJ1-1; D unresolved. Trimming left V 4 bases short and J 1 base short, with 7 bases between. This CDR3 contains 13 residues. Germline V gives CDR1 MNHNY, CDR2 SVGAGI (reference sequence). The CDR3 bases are TGTGCCAGCAGTTTATCGGGGAACACTGAAGCTTTCTTT. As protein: CASSLSGNTEAFF.

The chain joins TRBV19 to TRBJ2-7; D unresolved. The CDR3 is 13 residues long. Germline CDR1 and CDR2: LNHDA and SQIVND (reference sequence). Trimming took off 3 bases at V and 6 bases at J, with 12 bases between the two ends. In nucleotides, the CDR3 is TGTGCCAGTAGTATCAGTTTTGGATCCGAGCAGTACTTC. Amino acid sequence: CASSISFGSEQYF.